The clone carrying this TCR beta chain appeared many times. Sample-barcoded 5' priming and a J-beta primer mix drove a second PCR of about 6 to 12 cycles. One entry per CDR3 protein, called by TCRdb with MiXCR from the 5' RACE reads. This table holds 870,000 or so distinct CDR3 sequences, 29% found once. This record comes from a study of blood T cells in healthy people across ages. CDR3 size: 13 residues. Unmatched junction bases numbered 5, after V lost 5 bases and J lost 6 bases. The germline V gene has CDR1 SEHNR and CDR2 FQNEAQ (reference sequence). The source of this sequence is a woman of 80 years or more in good health. The chain recombines TRBV7-9 with TRBJ2-3; 7 bases are shared with TRBD1. Material: blood. DNA of the CDR3: TGTGCCAGCAGCGGGACAGCGGAGGATACGCAGTATTTT. Its translation: CASSGTAEDTQYF.